The rows below give T cell receptor beta chains drawn from one sample of a study of vaccination and CD4 T cells after COVID-19. TCRdb re-called the PCR reads with MiXCR, one entry per CDR3 protein. The data show about 26,000 distinct CDR3 sequences, roughly 42% seen once. For these TCRs, the target antigens are not known. The sample was CD4+ T cells from blood, cultured in vitro. The receptors shown here come from a human donor who had recovered from COVID-19. Both conserved end residues are part of each CDR3. D genes are given only for firm matches. Only part of the rows carry a size: once, few, many, or a class if the clone is expanded.

d_call	clone_size	cdr3_length	j_call	v_call	cdr3_aa	cdr3_nt
NA	NA	13	TRBJ2-2	TRBV7-3	CASSLSITGELFF	TGTGCCAGCAGCTTATCGATTACCGGGGAGCTGTTTTTT
TRBD2	NA	16	TRBJ2-1	TRBV20-1	CSARAPSGGSYNEQFF	TGCAGTGCTAGAGCCCCTAGCGGGGGCTCCTACAATGAGCAGTTCTTC
NA	NA	14	TRBJ1-5	TRBV5-1	CASSLGEAGQPQHF	TGCGCCAGCAGCTTGGGGGAGGCCGGTCAGCCCCAGCATTTT
NA	NA	14	TRBJ2-7	TRBV18	CASSPTSGSYEQYF	TGTGCCAGCTCACCTACGTCAGGTTCCTACGAGCAGTACTTC
NA	few	13	TRBJ2-5	TRBV6-5	CASSYSYQETQYF	TGTGCCAGCAGTTACTCGTACCAAGAGACCCAGTACTTC
NA	NA	13	TRBJ1-1	TRBV12-3/TRBV12-4	CASSLAGGAEAFF	TGTGCCAGCAGTTTAGCGGGTGGCGCTGAAGCTTTCTTT
NA	NA	16	TRBJ2-7	TRBV14	CASSQKWGRTPYEQYF	TGTGCCAGCAGCCAAAAGTGGGGCAGGACCCCCTACGAGCAGTACTTC
NA	NA	13	TRBJ2-7	TRBV2	CASIPRAGKEQYF	TGTGCCAGCATCCCTCGGGCAGGGAAGGAACAGTACTTC
NA	few	16	TRBJ1-2	TRBV4-1	CASSQREIQASGGYTF	TGCGCCAGCAGCCAAAGGGAGATACAGGCCTCGGGAGGCTACACCTTC
NA	few	11	TRBJ2-7	TRBV10-3	CAISESFEQYF	TGTGCCATCAGTGAGAGTTTCGAGCAGTACTTC
NA	few	15	TRBJ1-1	TRBV27	CASSPDRGKYTEAFF	TGTGCCAGCAGTCCCGATAGGGGCAAGTACACTGAAGCTTTCTTT
NA	NA	11	TRBJ1-5	TRBV6-1	CASSRNQPQHF	TGTGCCAGCAGCCGCAATCAGCCCCAGCATTTT
TRBD1	NA	15	TRBJ1-5	TRBV7-2	CASSRTGDSNQPQHF	TGTGCCAGCAGCCGGACAGGGGACAGCAATCAGCCCCAGCATTTT
NA	few	14	TRBJ2-2	TRBV20-1	CSAVRGAYTGELFF	TGCAGTGCTGTCCGGGGGGCCTACACCGGGGAGCTGTTTTTT
TRBD2	NA	16	TRBJ2-1	TRBV6-2/TRBV6-3	CASSYSGTSGNNEQFF	TGTGCCAGCAGTTACTCCGGGACTAGCGGAAACAATGAGCAGTTCTTC
TRBD2	few	11	TRBJ2-1	TRBV12-3/TRBV12-4	CASSSGTRQFF	TGTGCCAGCAGTTCCGGGACTAGACAGTTCTTC
NA	NA	13	TRBJ2-5	TRBV28	CASSLGGRETQYF	TGTGCCAGCAGTTTAGGGGGCAGGGAGACCCAGTACTTC
TRBD2	NA	19	TRBJ2-7	TRBV11-2	CASSLPGLGDRTTNYEQYF	TGTGCCAGCAGCTTACCGGGACTAGGAGATAGGACGACTAACTACGAGCAGTACTTC
TRBD1	NA	16	TRBJ2-7	TRBV6-2/TRBV6-3	CASSTLDRSSSYEQYF	TGTGCCAGCAGTACTCTGGACAGGTCAAGCTCCTACGAGCAGTACTTC
TRBD2	NA	16	TRBJ2-3	TRBV7-4	CASSATSGGALDTQYF	TGTGCCAGCAGCGCCACTAGCGGGGGGGCCTTAGATACGCAGTATTTT
NA	few	14	TRBJ1-2	TRBV5-4	CASSPRIENYGYTF	TGTGCCAGCAGCCCACGGATAGAGAACTATGGCTACACCTTC
NA	NA	13	TRBJ1-2	TRBV28	CASRGQAVYGYTF	TGTGCCAGCAGGGGCCAGGCGGTCTATGGCTACACCTTC
NA	NA	18	TRBJ1-2	TRBV6-1	CASSKLPDRPVGAYGYTF	TGTGCCAGCAGTAAACTTCCTGACCGACCGGTTGGGGCCTATGGCTACACCTTC
NA	NA	15	TRBJ1-1	TRBV7-2	CASSLAGPKLQEAFF	TGTGCCAGCAGCTTGGCCGGGCCTAAGCTTCAGGAAGCTTTCTTT
NA	few	16	TRBJ1-6	TRBV27	CASRRTASSYNSPLHF	TGTGCCAGCAGACGGACAGCGAGCTCCTATAATTCACCCCTCCACTTT
TRBD1	NA	13	TRBJ2-3	TRBV5-1	CASSRDSEDTQYF	TGCGCCAGCAGCCGGGACAGCGAAGATACGCAGTATTTT